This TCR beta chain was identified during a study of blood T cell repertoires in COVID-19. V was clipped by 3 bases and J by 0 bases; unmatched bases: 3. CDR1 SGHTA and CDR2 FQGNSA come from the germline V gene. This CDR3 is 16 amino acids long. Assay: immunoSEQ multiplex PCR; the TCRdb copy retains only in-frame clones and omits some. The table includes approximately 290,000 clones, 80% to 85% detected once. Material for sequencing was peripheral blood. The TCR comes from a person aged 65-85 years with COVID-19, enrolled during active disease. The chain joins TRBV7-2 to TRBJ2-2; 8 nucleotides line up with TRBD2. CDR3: CASSLRRGANTGELFF. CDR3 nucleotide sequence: TGTGCCAGCAGCTTGCGGCGGGGGGCGAACACCGGGGAGCTGTTTTTT.